Below, 10 T cell receptor beta chains from the same sample are listed, as sequenced in a study of T cell repertoires in cytomegalovirus infection. These receptors have no known antigen. TCRdb re-derived calls from the reads in MiXCR, one entry per CDR3 protein. Found here are roughly 350,000 distinct CDR3 sequences, about 35% of them singletons; the top ten hold approximately 12%. Source: cultured PBMCs, taken from culture after CMV antigen stimulation. The receptors originated from a human donor in good health (CMV status not recorded). Some clones in this sample may be carry-over from other donors' samples.

The chain combines TRBV6-5 with TRBJ1-2; D remains ambiguous. The V and J ends lost 2 bases and 0 bases respectively, with 7 bases between them. Germline CDR1 and CDR2: MNHEY and SVGAGI. The CDR3 covers 14 residues. CDR3 amino acids: CASSYRETNYGYTF. DNA for the CDR3: TGTGCCAGCAGTTACAGAGAGACTAACTATGGCTACACCTTC.

The chain is built from TRBV6-1 and TRBJ1-5, with a possible D match to TRBD1 (5 bases). The germline CDR1 and CDR2 sequences are MNHNS and SASEGT. Trimming removed 0 bases at V and 3 bases at J, with 9 bases between. The CDR3 loop spans 15 amino acids. CDR3 sequence: CASSEAAGLNQPQHF. CDR3 coding DNA: TGTGCCAGCAGTGAAGCCGCGGGGCTCAATCAGCCCCAGCATTTT.

This chain connects TRBV7-6 to TRBJ2-3, with 13 bases aligning to TRBD2. CDR1 SGHVS and CDR2 FNYEAQ come from the germline V gene. This CDR3 is 18 amino acids long. With V trimmed by 5 bases and J by 3 bases, 11 bases remained unmatched. CDR3 nucleotides: TGTGCCAGCAGCCAGCGCCGGACTAGCGGGAGCAGTACAGATACGCAGTATTTT. Encoded protein: CASSQRRTSGSSTDTQYF.

J is TRBJ1-1 and V is TRBV27; no definite D call. The CDR3 has 13 amino acids. Per germline, CDR1 MNHEY and CDR2 SMNVEV (reference sequence). V dropped 8 bases and J dropped 0 bases, with 10 bases sitting between them. The CDR3 DNA sequence: TGTGCCAGCCATTTTACCTTGAACACTGAAGCTTTCTTT. Translation: CASHFTLNTEAFF.

This clonotype was recorded a few times. The chain uses TRBV7-9 and TRBJ1-2; D possibly corresponds to TRBD1 (6 bases). The CDR3 spans 15 residues. The germline V gene encodes CDR1 SEHNR and CDR2 FQNEAQ (reference sequence). With 4 bases removed from V and 0 bases from J, the gap between germline ends came to 12 bases. This chain's CDR3 is CASSSQGVPNYGYTF. The CDR3 DNA follows: TGTGCCAGCAGCTCACAGGGAGTACCTAACTATGGCTACACCTTC.

This sequence joins TRBV28 and TRBJ1-2; possible D gene TRBD1, 6 bases. V lost 3 bases and J lost 7, with 12 bases in between. The CDR3 has 13 amino acids. Per germline, CDR1 MDHEN and CDR2 SYDVKM. The CDR3 DNA follows: TGTGCCAGCAGTTTGAACAGGGTGGGTGGCTACACCTTC. It encodes CASSLNRVGGYTF.

This clonotype occurred once. This may come from a read error, since a much larger clone is one base off. The rearrangement joins TRBV7-2 to TRBJ1-4, with 8 bases matching TRBD1. Germline trimming cut 0 bases from V and 9 bases from J; bases unmatched to any gene: 9. There are 16 residues in the CDR3. Germline CDR1 SGHTA, CDR2 FQGNSA. The CDR3 region has the DNA TGTGCCAGCAGCTTAGCGCGGGGACAGGCGAATAAAAAACTGTTTTTT. Protein: CASSLARGQANKKLFF.

The chain is built from TRBV6-6 and TRBJ2-3; the match to TRBD2 covers 11 bases. V trimming: 5 bases; J trimming: 4 bases; junction bases outside the gene matches: 5. The CDR3 extends over 15 amino acids. CDR1 is MNHNY, CDR2 SVGAGI, per germline (reference sequence). The CDR3 nucleotides read TGTGCCAGCAGTAATAGCGGGAGGGCCGCAGATACGCAGTATTTT. Its translation is CASSNSGRAADTQYF.

This clonotype was seen more than once but under ten times. The V gene is TRBV10-3, the J gene TRBJ1-2; TRBD1 matches 7 bases. V dropped 7 bases and J dropped 0; count of bases not matched to a gene: 5. The CDR3 has 14 residues. Germline lookup yields CDR1 ENHRY and CDR2 SYGVKD. CDR3 residues: CAIKGTDPNYGYTF. The CDR3 region has the DNA TGTGCCATCAAGGGGACAGACCCTAACTATGGCTACACCTTC.

V is TRBV7-3 and J is TRBJ2-5, with D tentatively TRBD1 or TRBD2 (5 bases each). The germline CDR1 and CDR2 sequences are SGHTA and FQGTGA. V gave up 5 bases and J gave up 2 bases, with 15 bases separating them. The CDR3 has 15 amino acids. The CDR3 loop reads CASSAPRDRQETQYF. CDR3 DNA: TGTGCCAGCAGCGCTCCCCGGGACCGGCAAGAGACCCAGTACTTC.